This T cell receptor (beta chain) was identified in a study of cytomegalovirus exposure and HLA in healthy donors. 13 Jbeta primers and 60 Vbeta primers were used for the PCR. Libraries were prepared by immunoSEQ multiplex PCR; TCRdb keeps only in-frame clonotypes and omits some of them. The table includes about 200,000 clones, approximately 70% detected once. This clone was counted once. V lost 3 bases, J lost 1 base, and 6 bases lay in between. The CDR3 totals 13 residues. Germline CDR1 is LNHDA and CDR2 is SQIVND (reference sequence). This clonotype was obtained from a man in his forties or fifties in good health and CMV-seropositive. Material for sequencing was PBMCs. The rearrangement links TRBV19 to TRBJ1-1; unclear D gene. The CDR3 bases are TGTGCCAGTAGTATCTACCCGAACACTGAAGCTTTCTTT. This encodes CASSIYPNTEAFF. Together with reference TRBV19 and TRBJ1-1, the CDR3 gives the full variable domain: DGGITQSPKYLFRKEGQNVTLSCEQNLNHDAMYWYRQDPGQGLRLIYYSQIVNDFQKGDIAEGYSVSREKKESFPLTVTSAQKNPTAFYLCASSIYPNTEAFFGQGTRLTVV.